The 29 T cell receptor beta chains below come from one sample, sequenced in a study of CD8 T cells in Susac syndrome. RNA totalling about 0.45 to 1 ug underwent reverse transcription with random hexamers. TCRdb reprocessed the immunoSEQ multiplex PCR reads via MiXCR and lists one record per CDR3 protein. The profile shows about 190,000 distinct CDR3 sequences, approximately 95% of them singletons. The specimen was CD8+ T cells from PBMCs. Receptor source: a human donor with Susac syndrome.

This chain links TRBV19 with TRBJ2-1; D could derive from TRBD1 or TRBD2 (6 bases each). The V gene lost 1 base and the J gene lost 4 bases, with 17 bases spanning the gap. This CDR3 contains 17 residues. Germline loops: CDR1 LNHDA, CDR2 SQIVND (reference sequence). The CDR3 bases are TGTGCCAGTAGTATAGTGTTGGGGGGCGGGCCATACAATGAGCAGTTCTTC. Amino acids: CASSIVLGGGPYNEQFF.

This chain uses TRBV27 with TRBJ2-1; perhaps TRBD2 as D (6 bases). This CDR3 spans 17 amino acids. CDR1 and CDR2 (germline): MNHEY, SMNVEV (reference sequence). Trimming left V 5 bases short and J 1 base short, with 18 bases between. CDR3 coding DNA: TGTGCCAGCAGTCCGGCCGCGGAGGGGATGTCCTACAATGAGCAGTTCTTC. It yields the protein CASSPAAEGMSYNEQFF.

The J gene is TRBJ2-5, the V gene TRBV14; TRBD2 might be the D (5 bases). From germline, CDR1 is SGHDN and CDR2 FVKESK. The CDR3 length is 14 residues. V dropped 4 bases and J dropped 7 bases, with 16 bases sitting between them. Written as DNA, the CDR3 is TGTGCCAGCAGCCGAGGGTGGGAAGTCGGGACCCAGTACTTC. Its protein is CASSRGWEVGTQYF.

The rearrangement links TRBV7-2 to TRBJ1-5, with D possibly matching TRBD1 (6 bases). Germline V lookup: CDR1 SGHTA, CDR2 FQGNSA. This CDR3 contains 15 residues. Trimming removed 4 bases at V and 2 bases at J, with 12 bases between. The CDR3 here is CASSYGGLGNQPQHF. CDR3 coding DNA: TGTGCCAGCAGCTACGGGGGGCTGGGCAATCAGCCCCAGCATTTT.

For the CDR3, the DNA is TGTGCCAGCAGCTTGGGGGACAGGGTCAATGAGCAGTTCTTC. Translating it yields CASSLGDRVNEQFF. The chain joins TRBV5-4 to TRBJ2-1; TRBD1 aligns across 9 bases. In germline, CDR1 is SGHNT, CDR2 YYREEE (reference sequence). This CDR3 is 14 amino acids long. The V gene end was trimmed by 0 bases and the J gene end by 6 bases; junction bases not matched to a gene: 1.

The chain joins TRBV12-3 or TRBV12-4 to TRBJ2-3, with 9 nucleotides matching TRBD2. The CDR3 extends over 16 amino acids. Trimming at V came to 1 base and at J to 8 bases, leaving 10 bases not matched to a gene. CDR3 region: CASSLGSLAGSGTQYF. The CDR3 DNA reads TGTGCCAGCAGTTTAGGATCCCTAGCGGGAAGTGGTACGCAGTATTTT.

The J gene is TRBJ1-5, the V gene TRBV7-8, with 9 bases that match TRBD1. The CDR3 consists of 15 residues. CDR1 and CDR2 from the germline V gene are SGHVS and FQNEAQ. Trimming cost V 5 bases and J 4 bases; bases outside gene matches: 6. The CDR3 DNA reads TGTGCCAGCAGCGCCCGGGACAGGGCGAATCAGCCCCAGCATTTT. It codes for CASSARDRANQPQHF.

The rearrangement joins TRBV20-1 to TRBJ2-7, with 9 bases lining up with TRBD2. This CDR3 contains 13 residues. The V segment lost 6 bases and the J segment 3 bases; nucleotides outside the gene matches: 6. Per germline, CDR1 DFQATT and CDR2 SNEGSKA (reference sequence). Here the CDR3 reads CSAEGLALYEQYF. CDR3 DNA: TGCAGTGCGGAGGGACTAGCTCTCTACGAGCAGTACTTC.

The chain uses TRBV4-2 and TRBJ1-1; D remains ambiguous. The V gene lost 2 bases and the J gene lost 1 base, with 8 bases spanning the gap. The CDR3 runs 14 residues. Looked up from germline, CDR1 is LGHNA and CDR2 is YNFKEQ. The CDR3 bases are TGTGCCAGCAGCCAACCAGCCAAGAACACTGAAGCTTTCTTT. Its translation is CASSQPAKNTEAFF.

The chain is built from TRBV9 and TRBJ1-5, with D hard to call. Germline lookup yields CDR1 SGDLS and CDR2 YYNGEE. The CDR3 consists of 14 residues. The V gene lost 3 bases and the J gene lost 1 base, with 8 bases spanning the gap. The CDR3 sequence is CASSDGRSNQPQHF. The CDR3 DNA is TGTGCCAGCAGCGACGGTAGGAGCAATCAGCCCCAGCATTTT.

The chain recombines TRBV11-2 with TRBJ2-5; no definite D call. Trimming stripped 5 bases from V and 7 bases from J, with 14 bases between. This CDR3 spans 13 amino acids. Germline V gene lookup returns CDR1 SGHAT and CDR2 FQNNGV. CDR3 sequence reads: CASSPHGRGTQYF. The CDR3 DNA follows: TGTGCCAGCAGCCCACACGGGCGTGGGACCCAGTACTTC.

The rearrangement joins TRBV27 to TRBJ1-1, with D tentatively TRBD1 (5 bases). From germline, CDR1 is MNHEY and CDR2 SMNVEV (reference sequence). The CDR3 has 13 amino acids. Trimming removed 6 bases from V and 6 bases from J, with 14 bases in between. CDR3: CASSSRVDSEAFF. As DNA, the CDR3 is TGTGCCAGCAGCTCCAGGGTGGACTCTGAAGCTTTCTTT.

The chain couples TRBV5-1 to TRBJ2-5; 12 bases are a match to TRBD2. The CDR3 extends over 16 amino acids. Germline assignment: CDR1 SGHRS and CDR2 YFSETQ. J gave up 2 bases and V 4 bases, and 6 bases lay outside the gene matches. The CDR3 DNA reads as TGCGCCAGCAGCGCCGGGACTAGCGGGCATCAAGAGACCCAGTACTTC. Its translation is CASSAGTSGHQETQYF.

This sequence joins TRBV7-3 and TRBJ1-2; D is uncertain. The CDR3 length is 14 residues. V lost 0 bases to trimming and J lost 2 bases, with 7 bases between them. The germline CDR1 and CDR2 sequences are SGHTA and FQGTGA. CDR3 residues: CASSLTPQNYGYTF. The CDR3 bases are TGTGCCAGCAGCTTAACCCCACAGAACTATGGCTACACCTTC.

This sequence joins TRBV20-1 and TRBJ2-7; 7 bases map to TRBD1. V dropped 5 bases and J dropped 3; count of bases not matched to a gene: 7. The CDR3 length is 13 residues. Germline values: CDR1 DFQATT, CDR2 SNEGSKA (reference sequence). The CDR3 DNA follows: TGCAGTGCTCGTCTCAGGGGGAGCTACGAGCAGTACTTC. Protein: CSARLRGSYEQYF.

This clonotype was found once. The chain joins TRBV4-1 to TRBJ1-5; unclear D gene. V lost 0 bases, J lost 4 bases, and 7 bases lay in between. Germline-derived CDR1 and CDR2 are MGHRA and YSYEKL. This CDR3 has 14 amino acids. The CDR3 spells CASSQEVGNQPQHF. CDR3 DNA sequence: TGCGCCAGCAGCCAAGAAGTGGGAAATCAGCCCCAGCATTTT.

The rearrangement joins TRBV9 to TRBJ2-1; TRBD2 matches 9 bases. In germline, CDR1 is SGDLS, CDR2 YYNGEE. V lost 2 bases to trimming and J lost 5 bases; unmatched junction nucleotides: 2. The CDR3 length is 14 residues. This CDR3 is CASSVVAGDNEQFF. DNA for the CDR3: TGTGCCAGCAGCGTGGTAGCGGGGGACAATGAGCAGTTCTTC.

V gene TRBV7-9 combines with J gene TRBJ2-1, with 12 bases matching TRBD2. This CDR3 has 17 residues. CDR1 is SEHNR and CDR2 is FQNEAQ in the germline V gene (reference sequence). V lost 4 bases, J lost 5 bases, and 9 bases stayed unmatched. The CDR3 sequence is CASSSSGGAVLNNEQFF. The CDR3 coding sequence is TGTGCCAGCAGCTCTAGCGGGGGGGCCGTATTGAACAATGAGCAGTTCTTC.

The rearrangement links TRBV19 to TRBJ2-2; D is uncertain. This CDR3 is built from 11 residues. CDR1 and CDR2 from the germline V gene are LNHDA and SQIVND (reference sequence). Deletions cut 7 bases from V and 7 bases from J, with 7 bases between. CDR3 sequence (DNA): TGTGCCAGTACTATCCACGGGGAGCTGTTTTTT. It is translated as CASTIHGELFF.

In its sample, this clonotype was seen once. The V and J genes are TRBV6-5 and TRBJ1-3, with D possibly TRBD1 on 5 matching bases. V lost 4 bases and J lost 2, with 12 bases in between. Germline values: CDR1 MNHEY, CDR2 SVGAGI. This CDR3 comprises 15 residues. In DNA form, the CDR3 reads TGTGCCAGCAGTTCCAGCGGCAGGGCTGGAAACACCATATATTTT. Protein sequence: CASSSSGRAGNTIYF.

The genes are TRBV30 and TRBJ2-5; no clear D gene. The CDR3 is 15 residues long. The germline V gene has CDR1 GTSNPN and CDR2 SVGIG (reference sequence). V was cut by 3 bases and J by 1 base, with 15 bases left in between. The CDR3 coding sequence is TGTGCCTGGAGCTCCATAGCTGGCCCCCAAGAGACCCAGTACTTC. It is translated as CAWSSIAGPQETQYF.

CDR3 bases: TGTGCCAGCAGCCAAGATAGGTCAGGGAATGATGGCTACACCTTC. The encoded protein is CASSQDRSGNDGYTF. The chain has TRBV4-2 and TRBJ1-2, with a possible D match to TRBD1 (5 bases). Trimming removed 0 bases at V and 6 bases at J, with 14 bases between. Germline V gene sequence: CDR1 LGHNA, CDR2 YNFKEQ. The CDR3 has 15 amino acids.

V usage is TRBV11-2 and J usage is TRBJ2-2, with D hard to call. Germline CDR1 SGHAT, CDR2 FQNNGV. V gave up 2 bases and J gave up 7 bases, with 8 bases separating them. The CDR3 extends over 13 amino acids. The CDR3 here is CASSLFRSGELFF. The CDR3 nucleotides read TGTGCCAGCAGCTTATTCCGTAGCGGGGAGCTGTTTTTT. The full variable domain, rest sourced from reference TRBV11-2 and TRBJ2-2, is EAGVAQSPRYKIIEKRQSVAFWCNPISGHATLYWYQQILGQGPKLLIQFQNNGVVDDSQLPKDRFSAERLKGVDSTLKIQPAKLEDSAVYLCASSLFRSGELFFGEGSRLTVL.

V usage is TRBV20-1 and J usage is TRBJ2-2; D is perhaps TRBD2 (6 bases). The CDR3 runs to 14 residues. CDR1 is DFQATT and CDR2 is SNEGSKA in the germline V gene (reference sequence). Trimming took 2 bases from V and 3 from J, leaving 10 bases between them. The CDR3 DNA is TGCAGTGCTAGACGCGAGCGGGACACCGGGGAGCTGTTTTTT. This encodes CSARRERDTGELFF.

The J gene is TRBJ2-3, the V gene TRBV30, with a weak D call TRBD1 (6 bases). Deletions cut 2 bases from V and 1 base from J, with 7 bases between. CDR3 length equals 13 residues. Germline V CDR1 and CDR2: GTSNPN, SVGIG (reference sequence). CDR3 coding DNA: TGTGCCTGGAGTCCAGGGGGCACAGATACGCAGTATTTT. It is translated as CAWSPGGTDTQYF.

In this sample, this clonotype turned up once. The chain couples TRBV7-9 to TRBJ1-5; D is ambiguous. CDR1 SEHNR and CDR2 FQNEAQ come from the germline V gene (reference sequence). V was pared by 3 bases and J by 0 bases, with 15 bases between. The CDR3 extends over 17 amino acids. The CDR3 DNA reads TGTGCCAGCAGCTTTATTCTCGACGGCTATAGCAATCAGCCCCAGCATTTT. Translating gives CASSFILDGYSNQPQHF.

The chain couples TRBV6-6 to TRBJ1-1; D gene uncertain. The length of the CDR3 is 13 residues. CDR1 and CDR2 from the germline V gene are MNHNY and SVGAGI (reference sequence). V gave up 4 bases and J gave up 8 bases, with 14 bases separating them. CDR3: CASSSRGNGEAFF. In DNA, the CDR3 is TGTGCCAGCAGTTCCCGGGGAAACGGCGAAGCTTTCTTT.

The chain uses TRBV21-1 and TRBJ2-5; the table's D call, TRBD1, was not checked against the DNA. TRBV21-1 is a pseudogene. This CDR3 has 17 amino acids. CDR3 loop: CASSTQPQVIGGETQYF. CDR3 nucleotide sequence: TGTGCCAGCAGCACCCAACCCCAAGTAATTGGGGGGGAGACCCAGTACTTC.

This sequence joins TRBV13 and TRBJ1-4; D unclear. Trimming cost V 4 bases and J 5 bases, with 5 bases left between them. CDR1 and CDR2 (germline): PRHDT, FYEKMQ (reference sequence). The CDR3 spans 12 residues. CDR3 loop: CASSSSNEKLFF. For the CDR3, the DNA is TGTGCCAGCAGCTCGTCGAATGAAAAACTGTTTTTT.